The sequence of this TCR beta chain was determined in a study of shared clonotypes between healthy human individuals. Background on the study: The donor pool was made up of two women and a few men aged 18 to 49. General study points: Sorted-subset samples were not fully sequenced, rarefaction indicated.

Sequenced by immunoSEQ multiplex PCR; TCRdb stores in-frame clones only, minus some. The data hold 2 million or so clones, with roughly 94% observed a single time. Remarks on this clone: Antigen: not known.

Trimming cost V 1 base and J 5 bases, with 5 bases left between them. The CDR3 is made up of 13 amino acids. In germline, CDR1 is MNHEY, CDR2 SMNVEV (reference sequence). Cells designated naive CD8 were CD45RO-negative and were positively selected for CCR7, with terminally differentiated effector memory CD45RA+ cells excluded. Only Caucasian adults living in Nashville, Tennessee made up the donor group. The sequencing input was naive CD8+ T cells sorted from blood. The receptor comes from a young man in good health. J is TRBJ2-2 and V is TRBV27; no definite D call. The CDR3 sequence: CASSLLKTGELFF. The CDR3 nucleotides are TGTGCCAGCAGTTTATTAAAGACCGGGGAGCTGTTTTTT.